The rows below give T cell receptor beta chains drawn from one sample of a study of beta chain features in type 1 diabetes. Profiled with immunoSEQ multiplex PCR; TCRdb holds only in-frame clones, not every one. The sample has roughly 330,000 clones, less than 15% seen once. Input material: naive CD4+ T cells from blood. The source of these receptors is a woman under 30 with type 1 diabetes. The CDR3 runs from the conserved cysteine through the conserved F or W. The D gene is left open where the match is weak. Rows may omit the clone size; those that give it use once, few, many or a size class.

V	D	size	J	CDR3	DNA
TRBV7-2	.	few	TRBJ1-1	CASSLDGIVVEAFF	TGTGCCAGCAGCTTAGACGGGATCGTGGTGGAGGCTTTCTTT
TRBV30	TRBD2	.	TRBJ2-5	CAWKLAGVGGETQYF	TGTGCCTGGAAGCTAGCGGGAGTGGGGGGGGAGACCCAGTACTTC
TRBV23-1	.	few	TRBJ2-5	CASSQCGVGGTQYF	TGCGCCAGCAGTCAATGTGGGGTAGGAGGGACCCAGTACTTC
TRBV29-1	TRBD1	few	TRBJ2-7	CSALGGQGEEDEQYF	TGCAGCGCCCTAGGGGGACAGGGGGAAGAGGACGAGCAGTACTTC
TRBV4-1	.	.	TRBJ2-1	CASSQDPQRPSSYNEQFF	TGCGCCAGCAGCCAAGATCCCCAGCGCCCATCCTCCTACAATGAGCAGTTCTTC
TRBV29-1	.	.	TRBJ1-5	CSVDSHQPQHF	TGCAGCGTTGATAGCCATCAGCCCCAGCATTTT
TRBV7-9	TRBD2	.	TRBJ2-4	CASSSLIAGGSPRQNIQYF	TGTGCCAGCAGCTCCCTCATAGCGGGAGGCTCCCCTCGCCAAAACATTCAGTACTTC
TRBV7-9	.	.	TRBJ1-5	CASSLGSGSGNQPQHF	TGTGCCAGCAGCTTAGGATCGGGGTCAGGTAATCAGCCCCAGCATTTT
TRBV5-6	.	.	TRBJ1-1	CASSPRTVWSTEAFF	TGTGCCAGCAGCCCACGGACAGTGTGGAGCACTGAAGCTTTCTTT
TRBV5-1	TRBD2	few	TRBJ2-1	CASSLTWVAGEQFF	TGCGCCAGCAGCTTGACCTGGGTAGCGGGGGAGCAGTTCTTC
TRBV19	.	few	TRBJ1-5	CASSSSRGGGSYSNQPQHF	TGTGCCAGTAGTTCAAGTAGAGGCGGTGGCTCTTATAGCAATCAGCCCCAGCATTTT
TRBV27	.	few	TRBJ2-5	CASSFGGLAETQYF	TGTGCCAGCAGTTTCGGGGGACTGGCGGAGACCCAGTACTTC
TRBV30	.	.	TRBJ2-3	CAWRATGSTDTQYF	TGTGCCTGGAGGGCGACGGGGAGCACAGATACGCAGTATTTT
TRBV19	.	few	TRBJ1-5	CASTGHFNQPQHF	TGTGCCAGTACTGGACATTTCAATCAGCCCCAGCATTTT
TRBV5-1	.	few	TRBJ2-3	CASSLASDGDTQYF	TGCGCCAGCAGCTTGGCTAGCGATGGAGATACGCAGTATTTT
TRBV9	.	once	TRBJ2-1	CASSVEASENYNEQFF	TGTGCCAGCAGCGTAGAAGCTAGCGAGAACTACAATGAGCAGTTCTTC
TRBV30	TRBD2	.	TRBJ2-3	CAWSLLRTSGSTDTQYF	TGTGCCTGGAGTCTCCTTAGGACTAGCGGGAGCACAGATACGCAGTATTTT
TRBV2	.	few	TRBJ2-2	CASSSSGDTGELFF	TGTGCCAGCAGTTCCAGCGGCGACACCGGGGAGCTGTTTTTT
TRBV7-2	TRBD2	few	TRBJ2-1	CASSWTSGGNEQFF	TGTGCCAGCAGCTGGACTAGCGGGGGGAATGAGCAGTTCTTC
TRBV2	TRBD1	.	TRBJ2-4	CASSLYPGQGAKNIQYF	TGTGCCAGCAGTCTGTATCCGGGACAGGGGGCCAAAAACATTCAGTACTTC
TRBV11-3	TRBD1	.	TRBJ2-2	CASKRDSTPGELFF	TGTGCCAGCAAACGGGACAGCACCCCCGGGGAGCTGTTTTTT
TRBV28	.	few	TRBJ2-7	CASSSATINSYEQYF	TGTGCCAGCAGTTCCGCTACTATAAACTCCTACGAGCAGTACTTC
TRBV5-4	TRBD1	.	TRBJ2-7	CASRPGQGGEQYF	TGTGCCAGCAGACCGGGACAGGGTGGCGAGCAGTACTTC
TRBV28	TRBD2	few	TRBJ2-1	CASSLLAERTEQFF	TGTGCCAGCAGTTTACTAGCGGAGCGTACAGAGCAGTTCTTC
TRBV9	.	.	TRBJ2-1	CASSVGASSYNEQFF	TGTGCCAGCAGCGTAGGAGCGAGCTCCTACAATGAGCAGTTCTTC
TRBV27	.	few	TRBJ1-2	CASKLGPHSYGYTF	TGTGCCAGCAAACTGGGCCCACACAGCTATGGCTACACCTTC
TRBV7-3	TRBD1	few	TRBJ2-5	CASSLNQGALETQYF	TGTGCCAGCAGCTTAAACCAGGGGGCGTTGGAGACCCAGTACTTC
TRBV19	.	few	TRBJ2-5	CASSWELRETQYF	TGTGCCAGTAGTTGGGAGTTGAGGGAGACCCAGTACTTC
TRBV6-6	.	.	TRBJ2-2	CASSREDGELFF	TGTGCCAGCAGTAGGGAGGACGGGGAGCTGTTTTTT
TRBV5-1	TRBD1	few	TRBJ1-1	CASSAGTGNTEAFF	TGCGCCAGCAGCGCCGGGACAGGGAATACTGAAGCTTTCTTT
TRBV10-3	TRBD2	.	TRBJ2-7	CAIRATSGTYEQYF	TGTGCCATCAGAGCGACTAGCGGCACCTACGAGCAGTACTTC
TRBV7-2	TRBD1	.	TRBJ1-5	CASSSRSRGHQPQHF	TGTGCCAGCAGCTCAAGGTCCAGGGGGCATCAGCCCCAGCATTTT
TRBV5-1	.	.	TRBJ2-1	CASSLDIRQFF	TGCGCCAGCAGCTTGGACATCCGGCAGTTCTTC
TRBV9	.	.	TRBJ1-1	CASGRLNTEAFF	TGTGCCAGCGGGCGCCTGAACACTGAAGCTTTCTTT
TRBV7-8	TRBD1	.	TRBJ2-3	CASSTGTGGTDTQYF	TGTGCCAGCAGCACCGGGACAGGGGGGACAGATACGCAGTATTTT
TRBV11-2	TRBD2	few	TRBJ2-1	CASSLGVGGRAGNEQFF	TGTGCCAGCAGCTTAGGCGTAGGCGGGAGGGCCGGGAATGAGCAGTTCTTC
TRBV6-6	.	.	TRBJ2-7	CASSYEGAEQYF	TGTGCCAGCAGTTACGAAGGGGCTGAGCAGTACTTC
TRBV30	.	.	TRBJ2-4	CAWSSLAKNIQYF	TGTGCCTGGAGTTCCCTAGCCAAAAACATTCAGTACTTC
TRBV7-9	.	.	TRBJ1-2	CASSFGPAGGGYGYTF	TGTGCCAGCAGCTTCGGCCCCGCGGGGGGAGGGTATGGCTACACCTTC
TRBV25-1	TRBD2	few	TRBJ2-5	CASSEPWLAGAKETQYF	TGTGCCAGCAGTGAACCCTGGCTAGCGGGAGCCAAAGAGACCCAGTACTTC
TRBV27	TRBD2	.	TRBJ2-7	CASSSPSGTRPYEQYF	TGTGCCAGCAGTTCCCCGAGCGGGACGAGACCCTACGAGCAGTACTTC
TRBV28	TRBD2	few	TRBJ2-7	CASSTEREGRLGEQYF	TGTGCCAGCAGCACCGAGCGGGAGGGCCGATTGGGAGAGCAGTACTTC
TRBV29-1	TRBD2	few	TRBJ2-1	CSVDPAGGNNEQFF	TGCAGCGTTGACCCAGCGGGAGGGAACAATGAGCAGTTCTTC
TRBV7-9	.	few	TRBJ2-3	CASSLARGDTQYF	TGTGCCAGCAGCTTAGCCCGCGGGGATACGCAGTATTTT
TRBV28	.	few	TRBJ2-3	CASTWRSPQDTQYF	TGTGCCAGCACCTGGAGGAGTCCACAAGATACGCAGTATTTT
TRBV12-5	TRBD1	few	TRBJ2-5	CASGLGQGQETQYF	TGTGCTAGTGGTTTGGGACAGGGGCAAGAGACCCAGTACTTC
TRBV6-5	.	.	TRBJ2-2	CASSYAGYGELFF	TGTGCCAGCAGTTACGCGGGATACGGGGAGCTGTTTTTT
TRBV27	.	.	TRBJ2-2	CASSPRTVLNTGELFF	TGTGCCAGCAGTCCGAGGACAGTGTTGAACACCGGGGAGCTGTTTTTT
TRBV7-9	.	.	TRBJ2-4	CASSNQGGKNIQYF	TGTGCCAGCAGCAACCAGGGAGGCAAAAACATTCAGTACTTC
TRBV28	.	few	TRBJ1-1	CASNTAGRLNTEAFF	TGTGCCAGCAACACCGCTGGCAGATTGAACACTGAAGCTTTCTTT
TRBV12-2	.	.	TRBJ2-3	CASRLPARPIEDTQYF	TGTGCAAGTCGCTTACCCGCTAGACCCATCGAAGATACGCAGTATTTT
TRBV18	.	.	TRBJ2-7	CASSPYNYEQYF	TGTGCCAGCTCACCATATAACTACGAGCAGTACTTC
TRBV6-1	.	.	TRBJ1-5	CASSEWGGDFGNQPQHF	TGTGCCAGCAGTGAATGGGGGGGGGATTTTGGCAATCAGCCCCAGCATTTT
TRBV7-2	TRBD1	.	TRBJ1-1	CASSAGGQGLKAFF	TGTGCCAGCAGCGCCGGTGGACAGGGGTTGAAAGCTTTCTTT
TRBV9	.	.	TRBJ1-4	CASSVSVRDEKLFF	TGTGCCAGCAGCGTATCGGTGCGGGATGAAAAACTGTTTTTT